The T cell receptor (beta chain) under discussion was sequenced for a study of identical twins. All donors comprised healthy Caucasians. The length of the CDR3 is 15 residues. Looked up from germline, CDR1 is SEHNR and CDR2 is FQNEAQ (reference sequence). V lost 3 bases, J lost 1 base, and 10 bases lay in between. Only a few counts were recorded for this clonotype. One entry per CDR3 protein, called by TCRdb with MiXCR from the 5' RACE reads. The profile covers approximately 670,000 distinct CDR3 sequences, with over 5% appearing a single time and 1.5% to 2% taken by the ten largest. The chain carries TRBV7-9 and TRBJ2-4; possible D gene TRBD1, 6 bases. The specimen sequenced was naive T cells sorted from blood. This sequence originates from a man younger than 35 in good health. The chain's CDR3 is CASSFQGYAKNIQYF. The DNA for the CDR3 is TGTGCCAGCAGCTTCCAGGGGTACGCCAAAAACATTCAGTACTTC.